The 13 T cell receptor beta chains given below trace back to one sample, sequenced in a study of cytomegalovirus exposure and HLA in healthy donors (dated 2017 in TCRdb). The library was generated by the immunoSEQ multiplex PCR assay. A mixture of 60 forward primers for TCR Vbeta segments and 13 reverse primers for TCR Jbeta segments was used in the multiplex PCR. The source is immuneACCESS, and TCRdb retained only in-frame sequences with V and J called. Part of the clones is not carried over; for the studies checked, unresolved V genes explain less than half of this, and the remainder is unexplained. Recorded for this sample are some 150,000 clones; approximately 84% of them occurred a single time. The ten largest clones capture 2% to 2.5% of the sample. The sequenced material came from PBMCs. These TCRs come from a young woman in good health and CMV-seronegative.

This clone came up once. The chain links TRBV30 to TRBJ2-2, with TRBD2 as a possible D gene (5 bases). The V end was cut by 1 base, the J end by 3 bases, with 6 bases between. CDR1 GTSNPN and CDR2 SVGIG come from the germline V gene (reference sequence). This CDR3 comprises 13 residues. The chain's CDR3 is CAWSGTYTGELFF. CDR3 DNA sequence: TGTGCCTGGAGTGGGACTTACACCGGGGAGCTGTTTTTT.

The chain joins TRBV6-5 to TRBJ2-7; D is possibly TRBD2 (6 bases). CDR1 and CDR2 (germline): MNHEY, SVGAGI. The germline V and J ends were trimmed by 0 bases and 5 bases, with 8 bases remaining between them. CDR3 length: 13 residues. The CDR3 nucleotides are TGTGCCAGCAGTTACTCGACGGGGGACGAGCAGTACTTC. Protein sequence: CASSYSTGDEQYF.

The chain employs TRBV19 and TRBJ1-2; TRBD1 matches at 7 bases. The CDR3 covers 17 residues. The trim removed 3 bases at V and 5 bases at J, leaving 15 bases unmatched. Germline assignment: CDR1 LNHDA and CDR2 SQIVND (reference sequence). The CDR3 loop reads CASSIAAGQTLAYGYTF. As DNA, the CDR3 is TGTGCCAGTAGTATCGCGGCGGGACAGACTCTGGCTTATGGCTACACCTTC.

In its sample, this clone was seen once. The chain's CDR3 is CATRGGGYTEAFF. CDR3 DNA sequence: TGTGCCACTAGAGGGGGTGGGTACACTGAAGCTTTCTTT. The chain joins TRBV15 to TRBJ1-1, with a weak D call TRBD1 (6 bases). Trimming took 9 bases from V and 3 from J, leaving 14 bases between them. This CDR3 is built from 13 residues. Germline CDR1 reads LNHNV; CDR2 reads YYDKDF (reference sequence).

This rearrangement joins TRBV7-2 to TRBJ2-3, with TRBD2 matching 7 bases. The germline CDR1 and CDR2 sequences are SGHTA and FQGNSA. The V and J ends lost 1 base and 1 base, in that order; junction bases with no gene match: 2. CDR3 size: 15 residues. DNA of the CDR3: TGTGCCAGCAGCTTAGGTCTAGCGGGCACAGATACGCAGTATTTT. Translation: CASSLGLAGTDTQYF.

The genes are TRBV28 and TRBJ1-4, with unresolved D. This CDR3 contains 14 residues. Germline assignment: CDR1 MDHEN and CDR2 SYDVKM. V dropped 6 bases and J dropped 11 bases, with 19 bases sitting between them. CDR3 nucleotide sequence: TGTGCCAGCAGCCCTGCCCTTAGCCCTGGGAAACTGTTTTTT. Translating gives CASSPALSPGKLFF.

A few counts support this clone. For the CDR3, the DNA is TGTGCCAGCAGTGAAGCCGGGTGGGTCCCCTACGAGCAGTACTTC. It translates to CASSEAGWVPYEQYF. V usage is TRBV25-1 and J usage is TRBJ2-7; no clear D. The CDR3 is 15 amino acids. Per germline, CDR1 MGHDK and CDR2 SYGVNS. V was shortened by 2 bases and J by 2 bases, with 13 bases between the two germline ends.

The chain recombines TRBV7-2 with TRBJ1-5; 8 nucleotides agree with TRBD1. This CDR3 contains 15 residues. V gave up 1 base and J gave up 2 bases; unmatched junction bases: 1. Germline V gene data show CDR1 as SGHTA and CDR2 as FQGNSA. CDR3 DNA: TGTGCCAGCAGCTTAGACAGGGGGGGCAATCAGCCCCAGCATTTT. Its translation: CASSLDRGGNQPQHF.

The rearrangement links TRBV6-1 to TRBJ2-2, with D hard to call. The length of the CDR3 is 15 residues. Looked up from germline, CDR1 is MNHNS and CDR2 is SASEGT. Trimming stripped 7 bases from V and 0 bases from J, with 12 bases between. CDR3 coding DNA: TGTGCCAGCACCTCCAGGCGTCCGAACACCGGGGAGCTGTTTTTT. Translation: CASTSRRPNTGELFF.

The CDR3 DNA follows: TGTGCCAGTATGGGCAGGGGAAGGCACGAGCAGTACTTC. Protein sequence: CASMGRGRHEQYF. This chain uses TRBV19 with TRBJ2-7, with D possibly TRBD1 on 6 matching bases. This CDR3 contains 13 residues. Trimming took off 7 bases at V and 5 bases at J, with 15 bases between the two ends. CDR1 and CDR2 (germline): LNHDA, SQIVND (reference sequence).

This clone was recorded only once. V and J are TRBV2 and TRBJ1-4; tentatively, D is TRBD1 (6 bases). The length of the CDR3 is 14 residues. Trimming removed 6 bases from V and 8 bases from J, with 16 bases in between. CDR1 is SNHLY, CDR2 FYNNEI, per germline. The CDR3 here is CASSNRAVQEKLFF. The CDR3 DNA reads as TGTGCCAGCAGCAACAGGGCAGTGCAGGAAAAACTGTTTTTT.

CDR3 sequence reads: CATAYSGSTDTQYF. Here the CDR3 DNA reads TGTGCCACCGCCTACAGCGGGAGCACAGATACGCAGTATTTT. V and J are TRBV27 and TRBJ2-3; D is possibly TRBD2 (6 bases). The CDR3 covers 14 residues. Germline CDR1 and CDR2: MNHEY and SMNVEV (reference sequence). V lost 10 bases to trimming and J lost 0 bases, with 14 bases between them.

The chain links TRBV4-3 to TRBJ2-7; D gene ambiguous. The CDR3 sequence is 14 residues long. Trimming removed 0 bases from V and 2 bases from J, with 8 bases in between. The V gene's germline CDR1 is LGHNA and CDR2 YSLEER. The CDR3 sequence is CASSQEGSTYEQYF. In nucleotides, the CDR3 is TGCGCCAGCAGCCAAGAGGGCTCTACCTACGAGCAGTACTTC.